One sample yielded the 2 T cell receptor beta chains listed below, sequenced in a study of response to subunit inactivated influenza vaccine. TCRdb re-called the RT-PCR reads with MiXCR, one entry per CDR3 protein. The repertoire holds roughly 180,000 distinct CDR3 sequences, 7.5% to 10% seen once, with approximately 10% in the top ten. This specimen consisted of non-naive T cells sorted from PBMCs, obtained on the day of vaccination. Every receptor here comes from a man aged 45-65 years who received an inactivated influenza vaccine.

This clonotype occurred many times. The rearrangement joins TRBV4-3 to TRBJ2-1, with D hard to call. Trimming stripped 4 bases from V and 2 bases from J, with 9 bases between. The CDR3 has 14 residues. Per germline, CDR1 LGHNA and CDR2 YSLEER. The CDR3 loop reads CASSPTRTYNEQFF. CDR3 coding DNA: TGCGCCAGCAGCCCGACGCGAACCTACAATGAGCAGTTCTTC.

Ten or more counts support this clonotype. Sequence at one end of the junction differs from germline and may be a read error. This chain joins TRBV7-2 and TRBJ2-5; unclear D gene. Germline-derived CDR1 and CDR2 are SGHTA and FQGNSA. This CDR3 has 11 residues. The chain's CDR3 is CASSPPGVPIF. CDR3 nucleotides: TGTGCCAGCAGCCCCCCGGGCGTTCCTATCTTC.